This T cell receptor beta chain was retrieved from a study of T cell repertoires in cytomegalovirus infection. Study-level findings and limits: CMV carriers having the relevant HLA were flagged by cumulative public TCR beta family frequency.

Via MiXCR, TCRdb re-called the reads, giving one row per CDR3 protein. In the table there are hundreds of thousands of distinct CDR3 sequences, roughly 31% of which are singletons. Germline-derived CDR1 and CDR2 are LGHNT and FRNRAP. The CDR3 spans 16 residues. V lost 4 bases and J lost 5; bases outside the gene matches: 11. This clonotype was counted a few times. The antigen is not known. This rearrangement joins TRBV12-5 to TRBJ1-5; 7 bases agree with TRBD1. This sequence originates from a human donor in good health (CMV status not recorded). Some clones in this sample may be carry-over from other donors' samples. The input for sequencing was cultured CD8+ T cells from PBMCs, taken from culture after CMV antigen stimulation. The CDR3 loop reads CASGSPPTGVHQPQHF. The CDR3 region has the DNA TGTGCTAGTGGTTCGCCTCCAACAGGGGTGCATCAGCCCCAGCATTTT.